Listed here is a single T cell receptor beta chain. The data were produced by immunoSEQ multiplex PCR, yet TCRdb's version contains in-frame clones alone and is incomplete. The profile shows tens of thousands of clones, around 89% of them singletons. This entry belongs to a study of identifying expanded T cells in peripheral blood. The germline V gene encodes CDR1 LNHNV and CDR2 YYDKDF (reference sequence). The CDR3 loop spans 13 amino acids. Trimming removed 1 base from V and 8 bases from J; junction bases left unmatched: 0. During the collection period, no donor immune events like infections were recorded.

This chain connects TRBV15 to TRBJ2-2; 8 nucleotides agree with TRBD2. Sequencing was done on a sample of blood. The clonotype was recovered from a person between 18 and 75 years old in good health. In nucleotides, the CDR3 is TGTGCCACCAGCAGAGGACTAGCGGGGGAGCTGTTTTTT. Translated, it gives CATSRGLAGELFF. The entire variable domain, with the rest obtained from reference TRBV15 and TRBJ2-2, is as follows: DAMVIQNPRYQVTQFGKPVTLSCSQTLNHNVMYWYQQKSSQAPKLLFHYYDKDFNNEADTPDNFQSRRPNTSFCFLDIRSPGLGDTAMYLCATSRGLAGELFFGEGSRLTVL.